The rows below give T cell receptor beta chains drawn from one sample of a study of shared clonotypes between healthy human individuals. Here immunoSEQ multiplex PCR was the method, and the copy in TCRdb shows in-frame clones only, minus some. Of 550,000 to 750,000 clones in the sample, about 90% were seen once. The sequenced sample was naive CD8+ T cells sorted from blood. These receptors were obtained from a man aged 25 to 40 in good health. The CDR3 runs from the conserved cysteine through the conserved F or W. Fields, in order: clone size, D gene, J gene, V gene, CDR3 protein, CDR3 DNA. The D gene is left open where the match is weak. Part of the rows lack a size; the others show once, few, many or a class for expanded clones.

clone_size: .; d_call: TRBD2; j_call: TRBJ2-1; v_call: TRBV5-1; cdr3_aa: CASSLSTGLAHNEQFF; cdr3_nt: TGCGCCAGCAGCTTGAGTACTGGACTAGCCCACAATGAGCAGTTCTTC
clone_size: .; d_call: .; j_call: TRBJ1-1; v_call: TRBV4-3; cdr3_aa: CASSQEPGFGHTEAFF; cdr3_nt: TGCGCCAGCAGCCAAGAACCAGGGTTTGGGCACACTGAAGCTTTCTTT
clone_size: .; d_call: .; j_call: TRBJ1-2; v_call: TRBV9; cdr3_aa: CASSAGSRADGYTF; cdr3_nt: TGTGCCAGCAGCGCCGGGAGTCGGGCAGATGGCTACACCTTC
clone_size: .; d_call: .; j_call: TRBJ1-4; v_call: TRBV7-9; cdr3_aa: CASRSSYKAEKLFF; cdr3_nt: TGTGCCAGCAGGTCGTCCTATAAGGCTGAAAAACTGTTTTTT
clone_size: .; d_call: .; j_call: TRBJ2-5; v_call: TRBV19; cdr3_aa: CASSIGRRQTQTQYF; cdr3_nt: TGTGCCAGTAGTATAGGCCGTCGACAGACCCAGACCCAGTACTTC
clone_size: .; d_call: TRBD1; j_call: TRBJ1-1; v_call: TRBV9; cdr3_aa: CASSVWDRRNTEAFF; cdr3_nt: TGTGCCAGCAGCGTATGGGACAGAAGGAACACTGAAGCTTTCTTT
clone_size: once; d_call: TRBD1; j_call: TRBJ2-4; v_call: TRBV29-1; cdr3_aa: CSVEGTDRDENIQYF; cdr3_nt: TGCAGCGTTGAAGGGACGGACAGGGATGAAAACATTCAGTACTTC
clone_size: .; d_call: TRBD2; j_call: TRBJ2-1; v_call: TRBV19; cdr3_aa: CASSKPRLAGEGEQFF; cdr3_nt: TGTGCCAGTAGTAAGCCTAGACTAGCGGGAGAAGGGGAGCAGTTCTTC
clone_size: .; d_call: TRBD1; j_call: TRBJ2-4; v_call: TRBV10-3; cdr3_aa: CAISDPGGVDIQYF; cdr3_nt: TGTGCCATCAGTGATCCAGGGGGCGTCGACATTCAGTACTTC
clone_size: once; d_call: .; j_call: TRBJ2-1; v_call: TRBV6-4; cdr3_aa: CASSDTARDRYNEQFF; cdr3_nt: TGTGCCAGCAGTGACACGGCTAGGGACCGTTACAATGAGCAGTTCTTC